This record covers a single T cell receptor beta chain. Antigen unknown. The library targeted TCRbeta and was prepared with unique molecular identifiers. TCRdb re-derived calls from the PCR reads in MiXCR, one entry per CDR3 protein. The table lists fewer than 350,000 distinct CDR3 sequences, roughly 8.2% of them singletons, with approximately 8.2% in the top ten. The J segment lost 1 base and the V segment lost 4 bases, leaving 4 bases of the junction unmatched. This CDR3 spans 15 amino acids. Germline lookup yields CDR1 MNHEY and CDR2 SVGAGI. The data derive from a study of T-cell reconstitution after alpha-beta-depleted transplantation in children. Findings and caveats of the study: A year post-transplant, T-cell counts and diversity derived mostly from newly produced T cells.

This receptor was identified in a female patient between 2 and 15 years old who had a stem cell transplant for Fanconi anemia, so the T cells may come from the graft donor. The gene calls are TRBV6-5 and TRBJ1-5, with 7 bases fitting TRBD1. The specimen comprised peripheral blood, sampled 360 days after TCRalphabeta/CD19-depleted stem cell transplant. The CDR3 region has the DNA TGTGCCAGCAGTTCGACAGGGTGGAGCAATCAGCCCCAGCATTTT. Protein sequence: CASSSTGWSNQPQHF.